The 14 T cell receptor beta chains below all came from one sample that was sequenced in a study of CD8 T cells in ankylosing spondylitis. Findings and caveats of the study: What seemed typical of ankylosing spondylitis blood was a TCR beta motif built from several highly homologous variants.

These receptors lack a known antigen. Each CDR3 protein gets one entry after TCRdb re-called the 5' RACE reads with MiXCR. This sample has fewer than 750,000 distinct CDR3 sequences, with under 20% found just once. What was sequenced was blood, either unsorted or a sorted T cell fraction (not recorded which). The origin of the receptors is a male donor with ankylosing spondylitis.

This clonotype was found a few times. CDR3 nucleotides: TGTGCCAGCAGCTCCACTAGCGGGGAGGGAGAGACCCAGTACTTC. Translated: CASSSTSGEGETQYF. The chain carries TRBV7-2 and TRBJ2-5, with 10 bases aligning to TRBD2. The junction had 6 bases not matched to a gene; V was cut back by 4 bases and J by 4 bases. The germline gives CDR1 SGHTA, CDR2 FQGNSA. This CDR3 spans 15 amino acids.

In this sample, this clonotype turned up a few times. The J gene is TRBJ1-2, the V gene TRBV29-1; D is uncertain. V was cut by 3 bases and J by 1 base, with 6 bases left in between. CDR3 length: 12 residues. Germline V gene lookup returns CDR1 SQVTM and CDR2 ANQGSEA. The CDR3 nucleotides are TGCAGCGTTGACGACCGTAACTATGGCTACACCTTC. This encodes CSVDDRNYGYTF.

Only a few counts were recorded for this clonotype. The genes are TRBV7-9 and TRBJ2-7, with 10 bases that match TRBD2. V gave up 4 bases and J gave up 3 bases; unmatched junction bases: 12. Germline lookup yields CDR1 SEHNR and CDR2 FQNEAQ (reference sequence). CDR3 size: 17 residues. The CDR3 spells CASSSRELAGGIYEQYF. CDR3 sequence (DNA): TGTGCCAGCAGCTCCAGAGAATTAGCGGGGGGTATCTACGAGCAGTACTTC.

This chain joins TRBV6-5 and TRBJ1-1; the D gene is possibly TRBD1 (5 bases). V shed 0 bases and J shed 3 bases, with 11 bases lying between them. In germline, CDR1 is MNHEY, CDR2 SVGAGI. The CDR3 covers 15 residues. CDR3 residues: CASSYSPDTDTEAFF. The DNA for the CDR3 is TGTGCCAGCAGTTACTCCCCGGACACAGACACTGAAGCTTTCTTT.

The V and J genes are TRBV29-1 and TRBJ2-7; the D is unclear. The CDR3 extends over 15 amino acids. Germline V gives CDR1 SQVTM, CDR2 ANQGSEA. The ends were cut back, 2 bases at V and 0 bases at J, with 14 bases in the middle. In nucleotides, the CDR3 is TGCAGCGTTGAATTTTCAGGCCATAGCTCCTACGAGCAGTACTTC. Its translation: CSVEFSGHSSYEQYF.

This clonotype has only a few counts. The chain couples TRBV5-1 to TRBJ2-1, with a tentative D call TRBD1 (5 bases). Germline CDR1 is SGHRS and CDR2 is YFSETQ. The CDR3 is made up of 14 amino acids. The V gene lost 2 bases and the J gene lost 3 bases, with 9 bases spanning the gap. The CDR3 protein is CASSLGQHYNEQFF. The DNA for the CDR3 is TGCGCCAGCAGCTTAGGACAACACTACAATGAGCAGTTCTTC.

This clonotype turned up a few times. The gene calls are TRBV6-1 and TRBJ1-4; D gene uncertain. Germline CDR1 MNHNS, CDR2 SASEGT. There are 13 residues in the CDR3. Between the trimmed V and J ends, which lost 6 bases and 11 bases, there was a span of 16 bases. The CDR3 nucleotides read TGTGCCAGCAGGGTCGAGGGAGGGCTTAAACTGTTTTTT. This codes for CASRVEGGLKLFF.

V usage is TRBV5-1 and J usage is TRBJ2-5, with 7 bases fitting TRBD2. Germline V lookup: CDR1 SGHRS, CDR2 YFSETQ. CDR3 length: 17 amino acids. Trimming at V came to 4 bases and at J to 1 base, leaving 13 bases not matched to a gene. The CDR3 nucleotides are TGCGCCAGCAGCCCGGCGGGGCGGGGGAAATTCCAAGAGACCCAGTACTTC. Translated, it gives CASSPAGRGKFQETQYF. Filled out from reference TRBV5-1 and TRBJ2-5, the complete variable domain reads KAGVTQTPRYLIKTRGQQVTLSCSPISGHRSVSWYQQTPGQGLQFLFEYFSETQRNKGNFPGRFSGRQFSNSRSEMNVSTLELGDSALYLCASSPAGRGKFQETQYFGPGTRLLVL.

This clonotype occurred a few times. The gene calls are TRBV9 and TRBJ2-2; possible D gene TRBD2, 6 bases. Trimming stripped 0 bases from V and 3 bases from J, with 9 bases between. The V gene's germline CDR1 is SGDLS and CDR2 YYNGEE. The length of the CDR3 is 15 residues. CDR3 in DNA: TGTGCCAGCAGCGTAGGGGACTTCGACACCGGGGAGCTGTTTTTT. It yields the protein CASSVGDFDTGELFF.

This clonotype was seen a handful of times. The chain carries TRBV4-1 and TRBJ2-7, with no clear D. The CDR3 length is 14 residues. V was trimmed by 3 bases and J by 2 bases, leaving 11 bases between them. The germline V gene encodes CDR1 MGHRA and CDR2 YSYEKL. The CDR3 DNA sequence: TGCGCCAGCAGCCACAACAGTTCACCCTACGAGCAGTACTTC. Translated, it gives CASSHNSSPYEQYF.

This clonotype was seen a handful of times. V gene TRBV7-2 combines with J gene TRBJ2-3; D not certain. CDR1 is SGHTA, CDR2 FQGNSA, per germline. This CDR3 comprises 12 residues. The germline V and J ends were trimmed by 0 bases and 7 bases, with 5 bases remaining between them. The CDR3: CASSLAGNTQYF. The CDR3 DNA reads TGTGCCAGCAGCTTAGCGGGGAATACGCAGTATTTT. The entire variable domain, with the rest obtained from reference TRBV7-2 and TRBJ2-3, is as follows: GAGVSQSPSNKVTEKGKDVELRCDPISGHTALYWYRQSLGQGLEFLIYFQGNSAPDKSGLPSDRFSAERTGGSVSTLTIQRTQQEDSAVYLCASSLAGNTQYFGPGTRLTVL.

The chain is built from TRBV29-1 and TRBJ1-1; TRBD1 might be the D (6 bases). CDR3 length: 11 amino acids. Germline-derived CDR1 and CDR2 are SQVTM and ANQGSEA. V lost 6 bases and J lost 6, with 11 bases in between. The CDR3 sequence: CSVLGGAEAFF. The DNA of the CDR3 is TGCAGCGTACTAGGGGGAGCTGAAGCTTTCTTT.

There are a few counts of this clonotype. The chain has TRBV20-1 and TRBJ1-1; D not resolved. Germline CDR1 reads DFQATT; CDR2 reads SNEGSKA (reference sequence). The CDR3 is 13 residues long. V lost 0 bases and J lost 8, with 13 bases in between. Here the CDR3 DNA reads TGCAGTGCTAGAGACCCTACGGGGAGGGAAGCTTTCTTT. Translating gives CSARDPTGREAFF.

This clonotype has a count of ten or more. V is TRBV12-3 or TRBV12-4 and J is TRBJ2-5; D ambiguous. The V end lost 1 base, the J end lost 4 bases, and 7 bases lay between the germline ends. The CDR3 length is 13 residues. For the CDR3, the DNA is TGTGCCAGCAGTTTAGGGGCAGGAGAGACCCAGTACTTC. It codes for CASSLGAGETQYF.